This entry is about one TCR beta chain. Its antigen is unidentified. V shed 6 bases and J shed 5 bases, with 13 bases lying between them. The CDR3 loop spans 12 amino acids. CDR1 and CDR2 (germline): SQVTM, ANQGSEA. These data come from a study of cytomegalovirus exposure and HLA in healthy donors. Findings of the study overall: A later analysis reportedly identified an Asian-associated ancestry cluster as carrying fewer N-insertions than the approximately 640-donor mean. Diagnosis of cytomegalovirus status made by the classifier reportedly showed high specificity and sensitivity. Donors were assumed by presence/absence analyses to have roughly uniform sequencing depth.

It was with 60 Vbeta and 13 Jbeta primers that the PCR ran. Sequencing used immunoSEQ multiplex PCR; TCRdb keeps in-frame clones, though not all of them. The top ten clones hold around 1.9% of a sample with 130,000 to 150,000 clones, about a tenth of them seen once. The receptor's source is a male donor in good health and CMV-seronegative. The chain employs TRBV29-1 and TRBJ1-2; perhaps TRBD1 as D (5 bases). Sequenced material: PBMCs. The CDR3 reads CSVQVGGYGYTF. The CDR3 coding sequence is TGCAGCGTGCAGGTGGGGGGTTATGGCTACACCTTC.